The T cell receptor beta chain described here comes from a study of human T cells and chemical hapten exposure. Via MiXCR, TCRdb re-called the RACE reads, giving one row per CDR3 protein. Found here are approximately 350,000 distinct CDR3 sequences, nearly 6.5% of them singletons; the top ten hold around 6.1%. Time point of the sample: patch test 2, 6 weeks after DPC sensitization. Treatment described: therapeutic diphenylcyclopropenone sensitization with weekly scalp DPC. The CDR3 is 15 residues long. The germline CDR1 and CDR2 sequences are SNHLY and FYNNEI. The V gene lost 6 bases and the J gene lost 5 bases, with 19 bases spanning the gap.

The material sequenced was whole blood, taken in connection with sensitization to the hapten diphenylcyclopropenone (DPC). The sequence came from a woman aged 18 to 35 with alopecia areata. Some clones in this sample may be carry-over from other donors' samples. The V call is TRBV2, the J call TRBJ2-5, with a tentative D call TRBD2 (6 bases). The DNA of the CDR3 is TGTGCCAGCAGCCCCCGCGCCGGGGGAAGCGAGACCCAGTACTTC. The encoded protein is CASSPRAGGSETQYF.